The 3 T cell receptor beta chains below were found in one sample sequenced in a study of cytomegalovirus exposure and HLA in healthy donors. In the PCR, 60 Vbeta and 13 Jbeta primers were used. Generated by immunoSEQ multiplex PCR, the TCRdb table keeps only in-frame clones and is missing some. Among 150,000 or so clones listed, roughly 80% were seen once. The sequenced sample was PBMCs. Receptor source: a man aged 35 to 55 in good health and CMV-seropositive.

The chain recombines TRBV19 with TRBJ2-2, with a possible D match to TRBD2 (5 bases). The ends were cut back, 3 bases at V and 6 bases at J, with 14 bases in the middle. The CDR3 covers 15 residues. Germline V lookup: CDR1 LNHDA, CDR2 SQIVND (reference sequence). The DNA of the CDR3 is TGTGCCAGTAGTATGGATGAGGGTACGTCCGGGGAGCTGTTTTTT. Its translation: CASSMDEGTSGELFF.

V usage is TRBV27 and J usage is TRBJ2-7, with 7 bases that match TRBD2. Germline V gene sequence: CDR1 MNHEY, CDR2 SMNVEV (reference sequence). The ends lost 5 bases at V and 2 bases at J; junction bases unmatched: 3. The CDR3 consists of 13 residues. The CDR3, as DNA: TGTGCCAGCAGTCTCGGGGGGACCTACGAGCAGTACTTC. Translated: CASSLGGTYEQYF.

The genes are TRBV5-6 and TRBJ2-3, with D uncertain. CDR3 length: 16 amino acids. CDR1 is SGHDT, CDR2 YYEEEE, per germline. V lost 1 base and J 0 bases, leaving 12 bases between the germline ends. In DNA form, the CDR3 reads TGTGCCAGCAGCTTGACGGTCGCGGCTAGCACAGATACGCAGTATTTT. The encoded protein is CASSLTVAASTDTQYF.